A selection of T cell receptor beta chains follows, all from one sample in a study of cytomegalovirus exposure and HLA in healthy donors. Sequencing was performed with immunoSEQ multiplex PCR; in TCRdb, only in-frame clones are kept and a portion is missing. The data show under 200,000 clones, 70% to 90% seen once. Specimen: PBMCs. The origin of the receptors is a woman between 18 and 29 years old in good health and CMV-seronegative. Each CDR3 is given with its conserved first and last residue. A D gene is named only where the DNA matches it firmly. Clone size, where shown, is once, few, many, or a class for clones that have expanded.

length: 13
J: TRBJ2-1
V: TRBV2
size: NA
D: TRBD2
DNA: TGTGCCAGCAGTGAGAGGGAGGGGCATGAGCAGTTCTTC
CDR3: CASSEREGHEQFF

length: 19
J: TRBJ2-1
V: TRBV4-3
size: NA
D: TRBD2
DNA: TGCGCCAGCAGCCCCCGCCGTAGTAGCGGGAGCAGCTCCTACAATGAGCAGTTCTTC
CDR3: CASSPRRSSGSSSYNEQFF

length: 13
J: TRBJ1-3
V: TRBV7-9
size: NA
D: NA
DNA: TGTGCCAGCAGCCCTATCCCCAAGAACACCATATATTTT
CDR3: CASSPIPKNTIYF

length: 16
J: TRBJ2-7
V: TRBV6-5
size: NA
D: TRBD1
DNA: TGTGCCAGCAGTTATTCCGGGACAGGAATTACGTACGAGCAGTACTTC
CDR3: CASSYSGTGITYEQYF

length: 14
J: TRBJ1-4
V: TRBV7-2
size: NA
D: TRBD1
DNA: TGTGCCAGCAGCCCCGGGACAGGGTCTGAAAAACTGTTTTTT
CDR3: CASSPGTGSEKLFF

length: 14
J: TRBJ1-2
V: TRBV9
size: NA
D: NA
DNA: TGTGCCAGCAGCGTTTCAGGGTTGGACTATGGCTACACCTTC
CDR3: CASSVSGLDYGYTF

length: 11
J: TRBJ1-2
V: TRBV30
size: few
D: NA
DNA: TGTGCCTGGAGTGCCAGGTATGACTACACCTTC
CDR3: CAWSARYDYTF

length: 15
J: TRBJ2-2
V: TRBV6-1
size: NA
D: TRBD1
DNA: TGTGCCAGCAGTAATCGACAGGGGGCCGGCGGGGAGCTGTTTTTT
CDR3: CASSNRQGAGGELFF

length: 14
J: TRBJ2-3
V: TRBV6-4
size: NA
D: TRBD2
DNA: TGTGCCAGCAGTGAGGCGGGAGAAACAGATACGCAGTATTTT
CDR3: CASSEAGETDTQYF

length: 12
J: TRBJ2-7
V: TRBV11-2
size: NA
D: NA
DNA: TGTGCCAGCAGCTTAGTTCCGTACGAGCAGTACTTC
CDR3: CASSLVPYEQYF

length: 16
J: TRBJ2-1
V: TRBV11-1
size: NA
D: NA
DNA: TGTGCCAGCAGCTCCCGAACAGTAGACTCCTACAATGAGCAGTTCTTC
CDR3: CASSSRTVDSYNEQFF

length: 14
J: TRBJ1-2
V: TRBV25-1
size: NA
D: TRBD1
DNA: TGTGCCAGCAGTGCCCTTTGGACAGGGGATGGCTACACCTTC
CDR3: CASSALWTGDGYTF

length: 15
J: TRBJ2-5
V: TRBV7-6
size: NA
D: TRBD2
DNA: TGTGCCAGCAGCTTAAACCAGCGGGGGGGGGAGACCCAGTACTTC
CDR3: CASSLNQRGGETQYF

length: 18
J: TRBJ2-3
V: TRBV7-2
size: NA
D: TRBD1
DNA: TGTGCCAGCAGCTTAGTCTTTTCTTCAGGGGGTGAGGCAGATACGCAGTATTTT
CDR3: CASSLVFSSGGEADTQYF

length: 15
J: TRBJ1-1
V: TRBV9
size: NA
D: NA
DNA: TGTGCCAGCAGCGATGAGTGGGGGGAGAACACTGAAGCTTTCTTT
CDR3: CASSDEWGENTEAFF

length: 16
J: TRBJ1-1
V: TRBV6-1
size: NA
D: NA
DNA: TGTGCCAGCAGTGAGCCGTCTAGCGCTATGAACACTGAAGCTTTCTTT
CDR3: CASSEPSSAMNTEAFF

length: 18
J: TRBJ1-3
V: TRBV27
size: NA
D: NA
DNA: TGTGCCAGCACTATACTAGTAGATGGGGGGGACTCTGGAAACACCATATATTTT
CDR3: CASTILVDGGDSGNTIYF

length: 14
J: TRBJ1-2
V: TRBV5-4
size: once
D: NA
DNA: TGTGCCAGCAGCTTGATTCGTACTGATGATGGCTACACCTTC
CDR3: CASSLIRTDDGYTF

length: 15
J: TRBJ1-5
V: TRBV18
size: NA
D: NA
DNA: TGTGCCAGCTCACCCTCGGCTGCAGGTATTCAGCCCCAGCATTTT
CDR3: CASSPSAAGIQPQHF

length: 14
J: TRBJ1-2
V: TRBV2
size: NA
D: NA
DNA: TGTGCCAGCGGAGAGGGTTCTACTAACTATGGCTACACCTTC
CDR3: CASGEGSTNYGYTF

length: 16
J: TRBJ2-3
V: TRBV29-1
size: NA
D: NA
DNA: TGCAGCGTTGAAGGTAGGATGGGCCCTAGCACAGATACGCAGTATTTT
CDR3: CSVEGRMGPSTDTQYF

length: 17
J: TRBJ1-5
V: TRBV19
size: NA
D: TRBD1
DNA: TGTGCCAGTAGTGCCACTAGACAGGGTACCAGCAATCAGCCCCAGCATTTT
CDR3: CASSATRQGTSNQPQHF

length: 15
J: TRBJ1-1
V: TRBV14
size: NA
D: NA
DNA: TGTGCCAGCAGCCAAGAGTTTAGGGGGAACACTGAAGCTTTCTTT
CDR3: CASSQEFRGNTEAFF

length: 13
J: TRBJ1-2
V: TRBV10-3
size: NA
D: TRBD1
DNA: TGTGCCACCTCTTTACAGGGGGCGTCGGGCTACACCTTC
CDR3: CATSLQGASGYTF

length: 13
J: TRBJ2-2
V: TRBV27
size: NA
D: NA
DNA: TGTGCCAGCAGTTCAGGAAGTCCCGGGGAGCTGTTTTTT
CDR3: CASSSGSPGELFF

length: 15
J: TRBJ1-5
V: TRBV6-6
size: NA
D: TRBD1
DNA: TGTGCCAGCCATGACAGGGAGAGTGGGTATCAGCCCCAGCATTTT
CDR3: CASHDRESGYQPQHF

length: 13
J: TRBJ2-2
V: TRBV7-2
size: NA
D: NA
DNA: TGTGCCAGCAGCCCTCGAGGTCCCGGGGAGCTGTTTTTT
CDR3: CASSPRGPGELFF

length: 11
J: TRBJ1-1
V: TRBV30
size: NA
D: NA
DNA: TGTGCCTGGGCACAGAACACTGAAGCTTTCTTT
CDR3: CAWAQNTEAFF

length: 14
J: TRBJ2-3
V: TRBV5-1
size: NA
D: NA
DNA: TGCGCCAGCAGCTCCGGGGGTAGCACAGATACGCAGTATTTT
CDR3: CASSSGGSTDTQYF

length: 15
J: TRBJ1-2
V: TRBV5-1
size: few
D: TRBD1
DNA: TGCGCCAGCAGCCCAAAACCGACAGGGATCGGAGGCTACACCTTC
CDR3: CASSPKPTGIGGYTF

length: 15
J: TRBJ2-7
V: TRBV14
size: once
D: TRBD2
DNA: TGTGCCAGCAGCCATCCCCTAGCGGGTTTCTACGAGCAGTACTTC
CDR3: CASSHPLAGFYEQYF

length: 17
J: TRBJ2-1
V: TRBV4-3
size: NA
D: NA
DNA: TGCGCCAGCAGCCTCTTCCGACACCGGGACACTTACAATGAGCAGTTCTTC
CDR3: CASSLFRHRDTYNEQFF

length: 13
J: TRBJ1-2
V: TRBV5-1
size: NA
D: NA
DNA: TGCGCCAGCAGCTTGGCCGCGGTCTATGGCTACACCTTC
CDR3: CASSLAAVYGYTF

length: 12
J: TRBJ2-2
V: TRBV11-2
size: NA
D: NA
DNA: TGTGCCAGCAGCCTTCCGGGCGGGGAGCTGTTTTTT
CDR3: CASSLPGGELFF

length: 11
J: TRBJ1-2
V: TRBV29-1
size: NA
D: NA
DNA: TGCAGCGTAAGTGAGGACTATGGCTACACCTTC
CDR3: CSVSEDYGYTF

length: 14
J: TRBJ1-1
V: TRBV7-9
size: NA
D: NA
DNA: TGTGCCAGCAGCCCGGAGGAGGGCGGGGCTGAAGCTTTCTTT
CDR3: CASSPEEGGAEAFF

length: 14
J: TRBJ2-7
V: TRBV5-1
size: NA
D: NA
DNA: TGCGCCAGCAGCCCCCTCGGGGGTGAAAACGAGCAGTACTTC
CDR3: CASSPLGGENEQYF

length: 14
J: TRBJ1-1
V: TRBV6-1
size: NA
D: NA
DNA: TGTGCCAGCAGGGGAATTCCCAGGGTCCCTGAAGCTTTCTTT
CDR3: CASRGIPRVPEAFF

length: 13
J: TRBJ1-1
V: TRBV5-6
size: NA
D: NA
DNA: TGTGCCAGCAGCTTGGAGCTATACACTGAAGCTTTCTTT
CDR3: CASSLELYTEAFF

length: 14
J: TRBJ2-7
V: TRBV5-8
size: NA
D: NA
DNA: TGTGCCAGCAGCCCGAGGGCCAGCTCCTACGAGCAGTACTTC
CDR3: CASSPRASSYEQYF

length: 11
J: TRBJ2-5
V: TRBV30
size: NA
D: NA
DNA: TGTGCCTGGATTCTCCGGGAGACCCAGTACTTC
CDR3: CAWILRETQYF

length: 14
J: TRBJ2-5
V: TRBV7-2
size: NA
D: TRBD2
DNA: TGTGCCAGCAGTTTTAGCGGGAGACAAGAGACCCAGTACTTC
CDR3: CASSFSGRQETQYF

length: 14
J: TRBJ1-4
V: TRBV2
size: NA
D: NA
DNA: TGTGCCAGCAGTGTTAGAGCAACTAATGAAAAACTGTTTTTT
CDR3: CASSVRATNEKLFF

length: 14
J: TRBJ1-1
V: TRBV2
size: NA
D: TRBD1
DNA: TGTGCCAGCAACCCCGACAGGGGGGTAACTGAAGCTTTCTTT
CDR3: CASNPDRGVTEAFF

length: 14
J: TRBJ1-5
V: TRBV27
size: NA
D: NA
DNA: TGTGCCAGCAGCCTACGGGGTGGTAGTCAGCCCCAGCATTTT
CDR3: CASSLRGGSQPQHF

length: 17
J: TRBJ2-2
V: TRBV6-1
size: NA
D: TRBD1
DNA: TGTGCCAGCAGTGTCGACCAACCGGACAGGTTCCCCGGGGAGCTGTTTTTT
CDR3: CASSVDQPDRFPGELFF